This entry describes one T cell receptor (beta chain). The target of this receptor is not known. Qualities for individual bases were not recorded, and no much larger clone is one base off. RNA was extracted with the RNeasy kit and roughly 0.45 to 1 ug was reverse transcribed using random hexamers. TCR beta CDR3 regions were amplified with the immunoSEQ multiplex PCR assay covering 54 Vbeta and 13 Jbeta segments. PCR amplification bias was corrected by using a synthetic template baseline for primer optimization and computational correction. The study's own analysis went as follows. Reads were annotated to V, D and J genes per IMGT and analyzed with immunoSEQ Analyzer, keeping only productive sequences. Clonality was computed as one minus Shannon entropy normalized by log2 of the number of productive unique sequences. For each patient and control, public and private clones were evaluated among the 100 most prevalent clones. A clone was defined as Susac-specific if it was absent from the healthy and MS cohorts, from some 1,100 published viral clones and from other ImmuneACCESS disease sequences. The public reads were reprocessed in TCRdb via fastp at Q25 and MiXCR, keeping in-frame beta chains. One record per CDR3 amino acid sequence lists the most common genes and DNA. What appears here as the V and J calls and clone size reflects TCRdb's work, not the paper's. This sample has about 280,000 distinct CDR3 sequences in its table, and around 83% of those were observed once. The ten largest clones add up to around 0.12% of the sample.

Peripheral blood CD8+ and CD4+ T cells from healthy donors, Susac syndrome patients and multiple sclerosis patients were profiled by high-throughput TCR beta sequencing. Treatment-naive patients with stable or active relapsing-remitting disease fulfilling revised McDonald criteria were used as multiple sclerosis controls. Bulk CD8+ and CD4+ T cells were purified by magnetic negative isolation, while CD8+ TEMRA cells were enriched using FACS. Blood was collected in EDTA tubes and processed within 24 hours, with PBMCs isolated through density gradient centrifugation. PBMCs destined for TCR sequencing were cryopreserved in liquid nitrogen and later thawed in a 37 °C water bath. A purity of at least 90% was achieved for sorted or isolated CD4+, CD8+ and CD8+ TEMRA cells. CDR1 and CDR2, looked up from the germline V gene (reference sequence), are DFQATT and SNEGSKA. Counted from cysteine to phenylalanine, this CDR3 has 13 amino acids. Only CDR3 DNA remains: 39 bases, in frame from the first base. V loses 3 bases of germline sequence and J loses 4 bases, and the interval between the two ends is 10 bases.

This entry belongs to a study of CD8 T cells in Susac syndrome (dated by TCRdb to about 2019). Context from the whole study: The study used repertoire sequencing to test whether antigen drove CD8+ T cell activation and differentiation in Susac syndrome. The clonality of the CD8+ T cell repertoire was compared across approximately twelve healthy donors, around 14 Susac syndrome patients and under 17 multiple sclerosis patients. What the research found in general, with its limitations: The number of individuals in the TCR sequencing and HLA analysis was acknowledged as relatively small.

The sample taken for sequencing was CD8+ T cells from PBMCs. The sequence is built from TRBV20-1 and TRBJ2-1, with the D gene uncertain. This TCR came from a human donor with multiple sclerosis. The nucleotide sequence reads as follows: TGCAGTGCTAGGCCGAGAGGATACAATGAGCAGTTCTTC. The resulting protein is CSARPRGYNEQFF.